This T cell receptor (gamma chain) comes out of a study of Vδ1+ human thymocytes. Study-wide points: Unlike peripheral blood Vdelta1+ controls, thymic delta-chain sequences included about 20% Vdelta2 and few Vdelta3. Highly polyclonal TRG and TRD repertoires with Gaussian CDR3 length distributions appeared in thymus.

To note about this clone: Antigen specificity is unknown.

Sequences come from RNA converted to cDNA by reverse transcription. Pooled V-gene forward primers with one constant-region reverse primer generated the CDR3 amplicons by multiplex PCR. TCRdb re-processed the multiplex PCR reads via CATT. The sample lists several thousand gamma-chain clones, approximately 40% occurring once. The CDR3 is made up of 11 amino acids. Germline V gene lookup returns CDR1 GITISATS and CDR2 ISYDGTV (reference sequence). V was clipped by 0 bases and J by 7 bases; unmatched bases: 0. The chain links TRGV9 to TRGJ1 or TRGJ2. The sample comprised Vdelta1+ gamma-delta thymocytes from the thymus. The sample's subset: FACS-sorted CD3+ TCRalphabeta- TCRVdelta1+ TCRVdelta2- thymocytes. This TCR derives from a boy younger than two who had congenital heart surgery. For the CDR3, the DNA is TGTGCCTTGTGGGAGGTGTATAAGAAACTCTTT. Protein: CALWEVYKKLF.